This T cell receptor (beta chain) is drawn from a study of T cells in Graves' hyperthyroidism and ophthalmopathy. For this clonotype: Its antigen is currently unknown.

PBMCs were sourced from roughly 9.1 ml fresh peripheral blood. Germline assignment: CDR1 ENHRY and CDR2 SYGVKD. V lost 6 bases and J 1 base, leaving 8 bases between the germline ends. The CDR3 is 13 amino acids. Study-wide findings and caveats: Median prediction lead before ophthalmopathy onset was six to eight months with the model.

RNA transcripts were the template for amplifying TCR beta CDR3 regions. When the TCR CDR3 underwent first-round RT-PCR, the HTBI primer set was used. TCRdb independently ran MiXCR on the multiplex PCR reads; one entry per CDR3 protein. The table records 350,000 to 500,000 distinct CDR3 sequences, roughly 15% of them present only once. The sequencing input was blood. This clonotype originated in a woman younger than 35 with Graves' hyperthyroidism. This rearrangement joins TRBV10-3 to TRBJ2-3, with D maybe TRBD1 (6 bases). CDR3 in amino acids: CAIRDRGTDTQYF. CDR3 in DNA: TGTGCCATCAGGGACAGAGGCACAGATACGCAGTATTTT.